One and the same sample provided the 26 T cell receptor beta chains below, sequenced in a study of beta chain features in type 1 diabetes. The entirety of the isolated RNA underwent reverse transcription, so expressed TCRB transcripts were sequenced. Some clones are missing from TCRdb's copy, which holds only in-frame ones; the method was immunoSEQ multiplex PCR. The sample has about 300,000 clones; roughly 13% are singletons. For these receptors, no antigen is known. The study's findings and limits: Moderately but significantly shorter TCRB CDR3s were found in Type 1 diabetes patients in all four CD4+ subsets.

The sample taken for sequencing was naive CD4+ T cells from blood. Receptors originate from a woman aged 18-29 years with type 1 diabetes.

V is TRBV2 and J is TRBJ2-2; 7 bases match TRBD2. V trimming: 7 bases; J trimming: 6 bases; junction bases outside the gene matches: 14. The germline V gene encodes CDR1 SNHLY and CDR2 FYNNEI. CDR3 length: 16 residues. The CDR3 coding sequence is TGTGCCAGCACCGTACAAGCGGGACTGTGGTCCGGGGAGCTGTTTTTT. It codes for CASTVQAGLWSGELFF. Full variable domain (remainder filled in from reference TRBV2 and TRBJ2-2): EPEVTQTPSHQVTQMGQEVILRCVPISNHLYFYWYRQILGQKVEFLVSFYNNEISEKSEIFDDQFSVERPDGSNFTLKIRSTKLEDSAMYFCASTVQAGLWSGELFFGEGSRLTVL.

The table lists this clone with a few counts. The chain recombines TRBV7-9 with TRBJ2-3; the match to TRBD2 covers 9 bases. CDR3 size: 14 residues. Unmatched junction bases numbered 1, after V lost 2 bases and J lost 4 bases. Germline V gene data show CDR1 as SEHNR and CDR2 as FQNEAQ (reference sequence). CDR3 protein: CASSLLAGSDTQYF. CDR3 DNA: TGTGCCAGCAGCTTACTAGCGGGATCAGATACGCAGTATTTT.

The V and J genes are TRBV9 and TRBJ1-1, with 8 bases aligning to TRBD1. The V segment lost 0 bases and the J segment 4 bases; nucleotides outside the gene matches: 8. Germline CDR1 is SGDLS and CDR2 is YYNGEE. This CDR3 is built from 16 residues. The CDR3 sequence is CASSVGTGGIGTEAFF. The CDR3 DNA reads TGTGCCAGCAGCGTAGGAACAGGGGGTATCGGCACTGAAGCTTTCTTT.

This chain joins TRBV30 and TRBJ2-3; D call uncertain. The CDR3 extends over 14 amino acids. With 4 bases removed from V and 2 bases from J, the gap between germline ends came to 13 bases. Germline V gene sequence: CDR1 GTSNPN, CDR2 SVGIG (reference sequence). CDR3 loop: CAWKRSHITDTQYF. DNA of the CDR3: TGTGCCTGGAAGAGGAGTCATATCACAGATACGCAGTATTTT.

V is TRBV27 and J is TRBJ2-5; D uncertain. The CDR3 is 13 residues long. Germline CDR1 MNHEY, CDR2 SMNVEV (reference sequence). The V gene lost 2 bases and the J gene lost 1 base, with 5 bases spanning the gap. The CDR3 loop reads CASSLAAQETQYF. For the CDR3, the DNA is TGTGCCAGCAGTTTAGCGGCCCAAGAGACCCAGTACTTC.

This chain uses TRBV5-4 with TRBJ2-3; 7 nucleotides line up with TRBD1. Trimming at V came to 2 bases and at J to 4 bases, leaving 4 bases not matched to a gene. Germline V lookup: CDR1 SGHNT, CDR2 YYREEE (reference sequence). The CDR3 has 14 amino acids. The CDR3 region is CASSLGGEADTQYF. As DNA, the CDR3 is TGTGCCAGCAGCTTAGGGGGCGAAGCAGATACGCAGTATTTT.

In its sample, this clone was seen a few times. This chain's CDR3 is CASSLGRTRSNEQFF. DNA for the CDR3: TGTGCCAGCAGCTTAGGAAGGACTAGGAGTAATGAGCAGTTCTTC. The chain is built from TRBV11-2 and TRBJ2-1, with TRBD2 identical over 7 bases. The germline V gene has CDR1 SGHAT and CDR2 FQNNGV. CDR3 length: 15 residues. After removal of 1 base from V and 7 bases from J, the junction contained 7 bases not matched to a gene. The full variable domain, in which reference TRBV11-2 and TRBJ2-1 provide the parts outside the CDR3, is EAGVAQSPRYKIIEKRQSVAFWCNPISGHATLYWYQQILGQGPKLLIQFQNNGVVDDSQLPKDRFSAERLKGVDSTLKIQPAKLEDSAVYLCASSLGRTRSNEQFFGPGTRLTVL.

The gene calls are TRBV5-1 and TRBJ2-1, with 11 bases aligning to TRBD2. Per germline, CDR1 SGHRS and CDR2 YFSETQ. The CDR3 length is 16 residues. V lost 0 bases, J lost 9 bases, and 8 bases stayed unmatched. CDR3 nucleotide sequence: TGCGCCAGCAGCTTGGTAACTAGCGGGAGAGTCGGTGAGCAGTTCTTC. It codes for CASSLVTSGRVGEQFF. Full variable domain (remainder filled in from reference TRBV5-1 and TRBJ2-1): KAGVTQTPRYLIKTRGQQVTLSCSPISGHRSVSWYQQTPGQGLQFLFEYFSETQRNKGNFPGRFSGRQFSNSRSEMNVSTLELGDSALYLCASSLVTSGRVGEQFFGPGTRLTVL.

The chain uses TRBV9 and TRBJ1-4; D ambiguous. The CDR3 length is 16 residues. The V end was cut by 4 bases, the J end by 8 bases, with 21 bases between. Germline CDR1 and CDR2: SGDLS and YYNGEE. DNA for the CDR3: TGTGCCAGCAGCCCACGGGCCGCGACTATGGGGGAAAAACTGTTTTTT. Translating gives CASSPRAATMGEKLFF.

The chain has TRBV5-1 and TRBJ2-1; D is possibly TRBD2 (7 bases). The CDR3 contains 15 residues. Germline V gives CDR1 SGHRS, CDR2 YFSETQ. The V end lost 2 bases, the J end lost 7 bases, and 16 bases lay between the germline ends. This chain's CDR3 is CASSFQGTTVNEQFF. CDR3 DNA sequence: TGCGCCAGCAGCTTCCAGGGGACTACCGTAAATGAGCAGTTCTTC.

Only a few counts were recorded for this clone. The chain has TRBV28 and TRBJ2-7; TRBD2 matches at 7 bases. The CDR3 has 15 residues. In germline, CDR1 is MDHEN, CDR2 SYDVKM. The junction had 8 bases not matched to a gene; V was cut back by 6 bases and J by 0 bases. In DNA, the CDR3 is TGTGCCAGCAGCGAAGGGGCTAGCGGCTCCTACGAGCAGTACGTC. Translation: CASSEGASGSYEQYV.

This clone showed up just a few times. The chain links TRBV7-2 to TRBJ2-5; no clear D gene. CDR1 and CDR2 (germline): SGHTA, FQGNSA. The CDR3 totals 13 residues. The ends were cut back, 3 bases at V and 4 bases at J, with 9 bases in the middle. CDR3 nucleotide sequence: TGTGCCAGCAGCTTCCCTCCGGGAGAGACCCAGTACTTC. Its protein product is CASSFPPGETQYF.

The rearrangement links TRBV5-1 to TRBJ1-1, with TRBD1 identical over 8 bases. There are 15 residues in the CDR3. J was trimmed by 2 bases and V by 1 base; bases with no gene match: 4. The germline V gene has CDR1 SGHRS and CDR2 YFSETQ. The CDR3 loop reads CASSLTTGGNTEAFF. The CDR3 nucleotides are TGCGCCAGCAGCTTGACCACAGGGGGTAACACTGAAGCTTTCTTT.

This clone turned up a few times. The gene calls are TRBV25-1 and TRBJ2-1, with 8 bases that match TRBD1. The CDR3 totals 14 residues. With 5 bases clipped from V and 6 bases from J, the junction kept 6 bases outside the gene matches. Germline V CDR1 and CDR2: MGHDK, SYGVNS. The CDR3 DNA sequence: TGTGCCAGCAGTCTCCCGGGACAGGCCAATGAGCAGTTCTTC. It yields the protein CASSLPGQANEQFF. The complete variable domain, with remaining parts taken from reference TRBV25-1 and TRBJ2-1, reads EADIYQTPRYLVIGTGKKITLECSQTMGHDKMYWYQQDPGMELHLIHYSYGVNSTEKGDLSSESTVSRIRTEHFPLTLESARPSHTSQYLCASSLPGQANEQFFGPGTRLTVL.

This chain joins TRBV28 and TRBJ1-5; TRBD1 is a possible D gene (6 bases). This CDR3 comprises 15 residues. Germline V gene lookup returns CDR1 MDHEN and CDR2 SYDVKM. Trimming removed 3 bases at V and 6 bases at J, with 15 bases between. The CDR3 loop is CASSLGASQLQPQHF. For the CDR3, the DNA is TGTGCCAGCAGTTTGGGGGCCTCACAACTTCAGCCCCAGCATTTT.

The chain couples TRBV29-1 to TRBJ2-1; D uncertain. Germline loops: CDR1 SQVTM, CDR2 ANQGSEA. The CDR3 runs to 13 residues. Trimming removed 4 bases at V and 0 bases at J, with 7 bases between. The DNA for the CDR3 is TGCAGCGTTGGTCCCCTCTCCTACAATGAGCAGTTCTTC. It encodes CSVGPLSYNEQFF.

This sequence joins TRBV9 and TRBJ2-3, with 13 bases that match TRBD2. The junction had 5 bases not matched to a gene; V was cut back by 3 bases and J by 4 bases. CDR3 size: 16 residues. CDR1 and CDR2 from the germline V gene are SGDLS and YYNGEE. CDR3 in amino acids: CASSAGLAGVSDTQYF. The CDR3 DNA reads as TGTGCCAGCAGCGCCGGACTAGCGGGAGTCTCAGATACGCAGTATTTT.

This clone has a handful of counts. J is TRBJ1-2 and V is TRBV30; weak D call: TRBD1 (5 bases). V was shortened by 2 bases and J by 1 base, with 23 bases between the two germline ends. The germline V gene encodes CDR1 GTSNPN and CDR2 SVGIG (reference sequence). The CDR3 spans 18 residues. DNA for the CDR3: TGTGCCTGGAGTCCCCGCGGGGCCAGGGCCCGGATTAACTATGGCTACACCTTC. Translated: CAWSPRGARARINYGYTF.

The chain recombines TRBV5-1 with TRBJ2-7, with 9 bases that match TRBD1. CDR3 length: 13 residues. In germline, CDR1 is SGHRS, CDR2 YFSETQ. V trimming: 4 bases; J trimming: 4 bases; junction bases outside the gene matches: 3. The CDR3 coding sequence is TGCGCCAGCAGCCAGGACAGGGGTTACGAGCAGTACGTC. This encodes CASSQDRGYEQYV.

This clone has only a few counts. This rearrangement joins TRBV4-3 to TRBJ2-4; 9 bases agree with TRBD1. The CDR3 length is 15 residues. Germline V CDR1 and CDR2: LGHNA, YSLEER. The trim removed 2 bases at V and 6 bases at J, leaving 5 bases unmatched. CDR3 DNA sequence: TGCGCCAGCAGCCAAAGGGGACAGGGAAGAAACATTCAGTACTTC. It translates to CASSQRGQGRNIQYF.

This clone showed up just a few times. The V gene is TRBV30, the J gene TRBJ2-5, with 15 bases lining up with TRBD2. The CDR3 totals 16 residues. Germline V gene sequence: CDR1 GTSNPN, CDR2 SVGIG (reference sequence). With V trimmed by 3 bases and J by 4 bases, 6 bases remained unmatched. This CDR3 is CAWRRTSGRATETQYF. In DNA form, the CDR3 reads TGTGCCTGGAGAAGGACTAGCGGGAGGGCAACAGAGACCCAGTACTTC.

There are a few counts of this clone. The DNA of the CDR3 is TGCGCCAGCAGCCATGGACAGGGGAGGTACGAGCAGTACTTC. Translated, it gives CASSHGQGRYEQYF. This chain links TRBV5-1 with TRBJ2-7, with 9 bases that match TRBD1. Trimming cost V 4 bases and J 4 bases; bases outside gene matches: 6. From germline, CDR1 is SGHRS and CDR2 YFSETQ. This CDR3 has 14 amino acids.

V and J are TRBV28 and TRBJ2-3; 8 bases line up with TRBD2. CDR1 MDHEN and CDR2 SYDVKM come from the germline V gene. CDR3 length: 15 amino acids. The junction had 4 bases not matched to a gene; V was cut back by 5 bases and J by 0 bases. The CDR3 is CASSPGGASTDTQYF. CDR3 sequence (DNA): TGTGCCAGCAGTCCCGGGGGGGCTAGCACAGATACGCAGTATTTT. Drawing the rest from reference TRBV28 and TRBJ2-3, the complete variable domain is DVKVTQSSRYLVKRTGEKVFLECVQDMDHENMFWYRQDPGLGLRLIYFSYDVKMKEKGDIPEGYSVSREKKERFSLILESASTNQTSMYLCASSPGGASTDTQYFGPGTRLTVL.

This clone was seen only a few times. The V and J genes are TRBV28 and TRBJ2-3; 8 bases agree with TRBD2. CDR1 and CDR2 from the germline V gene are MDHEN and SYDVKM. Trimming cost V 8 bases and J 4 bases; bases outside gene matches: 14. CDR3 length: 16 amino acids. The CDR3 loop is CASSREGTTYADTQYF. The CDR3, as DNA: TGTGCCAGCTCCCGGGAGGGAACGACTTATGCAGATACGCAGTATTTT.

This clone has more than one count but fewer than ten. The CDR3 region has the DNA TGTGCCAGCAGTGGGGGTGGCGGGAGATCGTACGAGCAGTACTTC. Translated: CASSGGGGRSYEQYF. This rearrangement joins TRBV28 to TRBJ2-7; TRBD2 matches at 7 bases. The V and J ends lost 5 bases and 4 bases, in that order; junction bases with no gene match: 11. Germline loops: CDR1 MDHEN, CDR2 SYDVKM. The length of the CDR3 is 15 residues.

The J gene is TRBJ1-1, the V gene TRBV5-1; TRBD1 matches 8 bases. This CDR3 has 14 residues. J lost 3 bases, V lost 4 bases, and 5 bases had no gene match. Germline V CDR1 and CDR2: SGHRS, YFSETQ. For the CDR3, the DNA is TGCGCCAGCAGCCGTGGACAGGGCTACACTGAAGCTTTCTTT. Its translation is CASSRGQGYTEAFF.